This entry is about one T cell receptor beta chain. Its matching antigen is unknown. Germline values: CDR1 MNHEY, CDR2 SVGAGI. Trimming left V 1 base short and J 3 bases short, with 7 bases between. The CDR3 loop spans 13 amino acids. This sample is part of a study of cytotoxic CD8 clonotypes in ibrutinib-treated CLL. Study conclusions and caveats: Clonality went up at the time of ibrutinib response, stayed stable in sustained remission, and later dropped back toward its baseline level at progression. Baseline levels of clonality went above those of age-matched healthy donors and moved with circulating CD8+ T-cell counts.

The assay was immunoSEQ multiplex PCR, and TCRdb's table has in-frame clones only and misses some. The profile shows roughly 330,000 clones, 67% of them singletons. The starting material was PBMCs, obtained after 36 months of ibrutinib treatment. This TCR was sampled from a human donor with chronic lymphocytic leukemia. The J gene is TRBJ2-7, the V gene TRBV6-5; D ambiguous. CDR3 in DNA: TGTGCCAGCAGTTACTACAAATTCTACGAGCAGTACTTC. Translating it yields CASSYYKFYEQYF.